This entry lists 20 T cell receptor beta chains sequenced from one sample in a study of cytomegalovirus exposure and HLA in healthy donors. Both 60 Vbeta primers and 13 Jbeta primers went into the PCR. Data came from immunoSEQ multiplex PCR; TCRdb stores just in-frame clones and leaves some out. The sample has about 200,000 clones; roughly 85% are singletons. Material: PBMCs. These receptors all stem from a woman in her forties or fifties in good health and CMV-seronegative.

The gene calls are TRBV7-2 and TRBJ2-2; 12 bases align to TRBD2. The CDR3 is 15 amino acids. Trimming cost V 5 bases and J 4 bases; bases outside gene matches: 2. Germline-derived CDR1 and CDR2 are SGHTA and FQGNSA. The DNA for the CDR3 is TGTGCCAGCAGCGTGACTAGCGGGAGCACCGGGGAGCTGTTTTTT. Its translation is CASSVTSGSTGELFF.

CDR3 sequence: CASSLGSGGIYEQYF. The DNA for the CDR3 is TGTGCCAGCAGTTTAGGGTCCGGGGGGATTTACGAGCAGTACTTC. The gene calls are TRBV28 and TRBJ2-7; TRBD2 matches 7 bases. Germline-derived CDR1 and CDR2 are MDHEN and SYDVKM. This CDR3 region has 15 residues. V lost 2 bases, J lost 4 bases, and 8 bases stayed unmatched.

The gene calls are TRBV27 and TRBJ2-7, with a weak D call TRBD2 (6 bases). Trimming removed 0 bases from V and 5 bases from J, with 14 bases in between. The CDR3 totals 15 residues. Germline CDR1 reads MNHEY; CDR2 reads SMNVEV (reference sequence). CDR3 sequence: CASSLSYLASHEQYF. CDR3 nucleotides: TGTGCCAGCAGTTTATCGTACCTAGCGTCCCACGAGCAGTACTTC.

The chain employs TRBV25-1 and TRBJ2-2; 8 nucleotides line up with TRBD2. The J segment lost 4 bases and the V segment lost 8 bases, leaving 0 bases of the junction unmatched. Germline V CDR1 and CDR2: MGHDK, SYGVNS. There are 12 residues in the CDR3. The DNA for the CDR3 is TGTGCCAGCCGGGGGGGCACCGGGGAGCTGTTTTTT. It codes for CASRGGTGELFF.

The CDR3 DNA reads TGTGCCAGCAGCTTAGTGGGAGCCGAGGGCGAGACCCAGTACTTC. It codes for CASSLVGAEGETQYF. This sequence joins TRBV7-9 and TRBJ2-5, with D possibly matching TRBD2 (5 bases). CDR3 length equals 15 residues. Per the germline V gene, CDR1 is SEHNR and CDR2 is FQNEAQ (reference sequence). V dropped 1 base and J dropped 5 bases, with 14 bases sitting between them.

The gene calls are TRBV19 and TRBJ2-5; 9 bases line up with TRBD2. Germline CDR1 LNHDA, CDR2 SQIVND (reference sequence). With V trimmed by 6 bases and J by 3 bases, 8 bases remained unmatched. This CDR3 is 15 amino acids long. The CDR3 region has the DNA TGTGCCAGTAGGGGGGCGGGAGGGCCGAAAGAGACCCAGTACTTC. As protein: CASRGAGGPKETQYF.

The V gene is TRBV28, the J gene TRBJ2-7; D uncertain. Trimming stripped 6 bases from V and 0 bases from J, with 12 bases between. CDR1 is MDHEN and CDR2 is SYDVKM in the germline V gene. The CDR3 consists of 14 residues. CDR3: CASRHGGNSYEQYF. DNA for the CDR3: TGTGCCAGCAGGCATGGTGGCAACTCCTACGAGCAGTACTTC.

On this clone: Compared with germline, one end of the junction differs, possibly owing to a read error. Other nucleotide sequences from this sample produce the same CDR3. The V and J genes are TRBV18 and TRBJ2-7; 7 bases fit TRBD2. Germline V gene data show CDR1 as KGHSH and CDR2 as LQKENI. There are 14 residues in the CDR3. The CDR3 DNA reads TGCGCCAGCTCACCTCTAGCGGACCCCTACGAGCAGTACTTC. The encoded protein is CASSPLADPYEQYF.

The V and J genes are TRBV5-1 and TRBJ2-1; perhaps TRBD2 as D (6 bases). The CDR3 runs to 15 residues. In germline, CDR1 is SGHRS, CDR2 YFSETQ. V lost 2 bases, J lost 4 bases, and 13 bases lay in between. The CDR3 DNA reads TGCGCCAGCAGCTTCGACCAGGGAGGATACAATGAGCAGTTCTTC. It codes for CASSFDQGGYNEQFF.

The chain carries TRBV30 and TRBJ2-1; 11 bases are shared with TRBD2. Unmatched junction bases numbered 4, after V lost 2 bases and J lost 10 bases. CDR3 length: 13 residues. Germline V gene lookup returns CDR1 GTSNPN and CDR2 SVGIG (reference sequence). CDR3 sequence reads: CAWSRLAGREQFF. The CDR3 region has the DNA TGTGCCTGGAGTAGACTAGCGGGAAGGGAGCAGTTCTTC.

This clone was observed a single time. The chain joins TRBV7-9 to TRBJ2-6; no definite D call. The CDR3 consists of 12 residues. CDR1 is SEHNR and CDR2 is FQNEAQ in the germline V gene (reference sequence). The V end lost 1 base, the J end lost 9 bases, and 4 bases lay between the germline ends. CDR3 sequence: CASSLGHNVLTF. The CDR3 DNA follows: TGTGCCAGCAGCTTAGGGCACAACGTCCTGACTTTC.

V usage is TRBV2 and J usage is TRBJ2-1, with 10 bases that match TRBD1. V lost 6 bases and J lost 6; bases outside the gene matches: 2. CDR3 length equals 13 residues. The germline CDR1 and CDR2 sequences are SNHLY and FYNNEI. The CDR3 DNA sequence: TGTGCCAGCAGGGGACAGGGGATCAATGAGCAGTTCTTC. Translated: CASRGQGINEQFF.

This chain uses TRBV6-5 with TRBJ2-5; the D gene is possibly TRBD2 (6 bases). Trimming cost V 2 bases and J 0 bases, with 10 bases left between them. The germline V gene has CDR1 MNHEY and CDR2 SVGAGI. This CDR3 contains 15 residues. Here the CDR3 reads CASSYRGTYQETQYF. CDR3 coding DNA: TGTGCCAGCAGTTACCGTGGGACTTACCAAGAGACCCAGTACTTC.

The rearrangement joins TRBV9 to TRBJ2-6; 9 bases match TRBD1. CDR1 is SGDLS and CDR2 is YYNGEE in the germline V gene. Trimming at V came to 4 bases and at J to 4 bases, leaving 6 bases not matched to a gene. This CDR3 is 16 amino acids long. The DNA for the CDR3 is TGTGCCAGCAGCCCGGGACAGGGTGGCGGGGCCAACGTCCTGACTTTC. Translated, it gives CASSPGQGGGANVLTF.

CDR3 protein: CASSQASRTGNYGYTF. The CDR3 DNA sequence: TGTGCCAGCAGCCAAGCGAGCAGGACAGGCAACTATGGCTACACCTTC. The chain couples TRBV4-2 to TRBJ1-2, with TRBD1 identical over 7 bases. This CDR3 is 16 amino acids long. CDR1 is LGHNA, CDR2 YNFKEQ, per germline. The ends lost 1 base at V and 2 bases at J; junction bases unmatched: 7.

The chain carries TRBV6-1 and TRBJ2-5; D is perhaps TRBD1 (5 bases). The DNA matches TRBJ2-7 better at its end, which makes the J call doubtful. The CDR3 length is 12 residues. Germline CDR1 reads MNHNS; CDR2 reads SASEGT. This chain's CDR3 is CASNRNFYEQYF. DNA of the CDR3: TGTGCCAGCAACAGGAACTTCTACGAGCAGTACTTC.

The chain has TRBV6-1 and TRBJ1-4; no clear D gene. CDR3 length: 15 residues. The germline V gene has CDR1 MNHNS and CDR2 SASEGT. Between the trimmed V and J ends, which lost 3 bases and 0 bases, there was a span of 8 bases. CDR3 DNA sequence: TGTGCCAGCAGTGACTACAGTGCAACTAATGAAAAACTGTTTTTT. This codes for CASSDYSATNEKLFF.

CDR3 in amino acids: CASSFSGTLKETQYF. CDR3 DNA: TGTGCCAGCAGCTTCTCCGGGACTCTAAAAGAGACCCAGTACTTC. This chain uses TRBV7-9 with TRBJ2-5; TRBD2 is a possible D gene (6 bases). CDR1 and CDR2 from the germline V gene are SEHNR and FQNEAQ (reference sequence). The CDR3 totals 15 residues. V was shortened by 3 bases and J by 3 bases, with 14 bases between the two germline ends.

This clone showed up just once. V gene TRBV7-9 combines with J gene TRBJ1-3; D is perhaps TRBD1 (6 bases). The CDR3 covers 15 residues. Germline CDR1 SEHNR, CDR2 FQNEAQ (reference sequence). V shed 5 bases and J shed 3 bases, with 14 bases lying between them. This CDR3 is CASSPGQGYGNTIYF. Written as DNA, the CDR3 is TGTGCCAGCAGCCCCGGGCAGGGGTATGGAAACACCATATATTTT.

The rearrangement links TRBV15 to TRBJ2-6; unclear D gene. The CDR3 runs to 17 residues. V lost 2 bases to trimming and J lost 0 bases, with 11 bases between them. Germline V gene lookup returns CDR1 LNHNV and CDR2 YYDKDF (reference sequence). The CDR3 spells CATSRSRRVSGANVLTF. CDR3 DNA sequence: TGTGCCACCAGCAGATCTCGACGGGTCTCTGGGGCCAACGTCCTGACTTTC.